This TCR beta chain was recovered during a study of cytomegalovirus exposure and HLA in healthy donors. The germline CDR1 and CDR2 sequences are SGHDT and YYEEEE. Trimming shortened V by 3 bases and J by 0 bases, and 7 bases separated the two germline ends. CDR3 length: 15 residues. Samples came from healthy bone marrow donors. General study results and limits: Within a later analysis, the majority of CMV-associated TCR beta chains appeared HLA-restricted. A cluster of highly shared sequence variants was likely a sequencing artifact. High sensitivity and specificity were reportedly achieved when the classifier diagnosed cytomegalovirus status.

Researchers ran the PCR with 60 Vbeta and 13 Jbeta primers. The protocol was immunoSEQ multiplex PCR, while the TCRdb copy is restricted to in-frame clones and leaves out a portion. In the table there are approximately 190,000 clones, about nine tenths of which are singletons. As to this clone: Its antigen is unidentified.

The V gene is TRBV5-6, the J gene TRBJ2-6, with D tentatively TRBD2 (6 bases). This TCR was recovered from a boy younger than 10 in good health and CMV-seronegative. The specimen sequenced was PBMCs. The CDR3 loop is CASSSGSSGANVLTF. DNA of the CDR3: TGTGCCAGCAGCTCCGGGAGCTCTGGGGCCAACGTCCTGACTTTC.